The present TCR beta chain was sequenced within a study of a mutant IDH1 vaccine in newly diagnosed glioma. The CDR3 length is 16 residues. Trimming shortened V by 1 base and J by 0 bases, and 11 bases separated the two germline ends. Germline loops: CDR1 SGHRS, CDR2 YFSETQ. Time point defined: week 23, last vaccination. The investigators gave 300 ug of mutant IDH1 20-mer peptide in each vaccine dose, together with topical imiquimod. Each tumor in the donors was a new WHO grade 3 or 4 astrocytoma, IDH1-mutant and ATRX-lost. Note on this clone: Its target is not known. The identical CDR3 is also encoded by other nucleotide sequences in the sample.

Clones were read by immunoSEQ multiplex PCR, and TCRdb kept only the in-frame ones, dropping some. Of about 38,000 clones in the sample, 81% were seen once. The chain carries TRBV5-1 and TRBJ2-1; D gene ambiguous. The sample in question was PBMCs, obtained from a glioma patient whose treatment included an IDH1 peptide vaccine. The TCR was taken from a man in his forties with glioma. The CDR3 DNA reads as TGCGCCAGCAGCTTGTGGGCAGGCAGCTCCTACAATGAGCAGTTCTTC. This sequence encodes CASSLWAGSSYNEQFF. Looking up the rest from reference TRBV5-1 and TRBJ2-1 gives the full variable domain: KAGVTQTPRYLIKTRGQQVTLSCSPISGHRSVSWYQQTPGQGLQFLFEYFSETQRNKGNFPGRFSGRQFSNSRSEMNVSTLELGDSALYLCASSLWAGSSYNEQFFGPGTRLTVL.